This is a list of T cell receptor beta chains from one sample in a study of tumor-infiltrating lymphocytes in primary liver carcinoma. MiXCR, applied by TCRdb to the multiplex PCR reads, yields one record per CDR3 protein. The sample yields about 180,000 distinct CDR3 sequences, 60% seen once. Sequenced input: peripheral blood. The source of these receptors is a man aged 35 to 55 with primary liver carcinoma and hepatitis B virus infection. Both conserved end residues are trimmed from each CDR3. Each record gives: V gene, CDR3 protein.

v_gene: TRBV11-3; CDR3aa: ASSLRGLNEEF
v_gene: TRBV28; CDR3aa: ASRRGERAYNEQY
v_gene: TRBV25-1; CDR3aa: ASSPGQGRYEKLF
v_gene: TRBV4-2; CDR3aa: ASSQGLRETGELF
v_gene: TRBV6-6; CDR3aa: ASSYIGGSSYEQY
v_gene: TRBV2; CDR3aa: ASTPTGLSYEQY
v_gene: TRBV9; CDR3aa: ASSAQGSDTGELF
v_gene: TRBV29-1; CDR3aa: SVGVPNTGELF
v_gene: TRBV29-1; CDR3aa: SFESLSSYNEQF
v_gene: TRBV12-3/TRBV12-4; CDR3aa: ASSLALEQY
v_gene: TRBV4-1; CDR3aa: ASRSSGSRDTGELF
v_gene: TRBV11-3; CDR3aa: ANSSGDSNNEQL
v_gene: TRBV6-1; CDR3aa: ATPGGTGGLRSYNEQF
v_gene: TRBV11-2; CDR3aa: ASSLLVSGANVLT
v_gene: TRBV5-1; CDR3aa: ASSTFPGNEQF
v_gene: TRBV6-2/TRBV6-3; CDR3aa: ASSYSSYLVLPYEQY
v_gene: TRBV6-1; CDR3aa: ASSARTDNEKLF
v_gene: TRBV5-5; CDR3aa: ASSLDLADSTDTQY
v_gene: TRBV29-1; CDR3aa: SVEMTSGTYEQY
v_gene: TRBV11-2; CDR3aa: ASSLHPGGQGNTIY
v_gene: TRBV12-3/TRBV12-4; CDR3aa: ASRGGDRVHEQY
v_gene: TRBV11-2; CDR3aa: ASSLDESYEHY
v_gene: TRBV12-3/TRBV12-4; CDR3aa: ASSLPASDTQY
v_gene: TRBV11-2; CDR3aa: VSSLRLGVSYNEEF
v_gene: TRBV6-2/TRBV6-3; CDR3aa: ASRNSLAGGTNTGELF
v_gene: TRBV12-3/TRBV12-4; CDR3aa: ASSLGRPGGELF
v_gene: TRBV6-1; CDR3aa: ASSAHYEQY
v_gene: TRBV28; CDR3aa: ATQTGGYGYT
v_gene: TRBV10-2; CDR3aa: ASSESSGGEQC
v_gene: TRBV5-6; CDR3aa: ASSPSGGRVVKTQY
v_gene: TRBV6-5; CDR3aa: ASSYGGRAPDTQY
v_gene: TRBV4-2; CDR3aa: ASSREVRDTSNYGYT
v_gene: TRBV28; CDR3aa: ASSLNLRLAREAF
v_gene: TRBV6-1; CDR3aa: ASRTQGGAYEQY
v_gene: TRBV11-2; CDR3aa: ANSLAYTQY
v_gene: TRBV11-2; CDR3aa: TSSSIGRYKELF
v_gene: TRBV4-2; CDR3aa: ASSQDKLANEQF